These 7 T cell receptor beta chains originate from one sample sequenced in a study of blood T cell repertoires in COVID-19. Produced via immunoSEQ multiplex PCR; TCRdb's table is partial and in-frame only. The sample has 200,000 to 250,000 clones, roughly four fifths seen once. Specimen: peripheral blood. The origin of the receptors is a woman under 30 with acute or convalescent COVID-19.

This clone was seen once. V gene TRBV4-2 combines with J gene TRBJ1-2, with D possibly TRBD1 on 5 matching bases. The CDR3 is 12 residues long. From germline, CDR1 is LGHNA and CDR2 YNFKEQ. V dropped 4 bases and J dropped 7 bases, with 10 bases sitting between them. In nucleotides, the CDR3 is TGTGCCAGCAGCCCTTTCCAGGGTGGCTACACCTTC. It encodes CASSPFQGGYTF.

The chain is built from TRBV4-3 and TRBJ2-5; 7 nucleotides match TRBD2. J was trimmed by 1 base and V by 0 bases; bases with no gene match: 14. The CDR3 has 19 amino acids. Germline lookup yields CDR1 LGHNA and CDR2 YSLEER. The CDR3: CASSQDLWTSGSLQETQYF. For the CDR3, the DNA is TGCGCCAGCAGCCAAGATCTCTGGACTAGTGGAAGCCTCCAAGAGACCCAGTACTTC.

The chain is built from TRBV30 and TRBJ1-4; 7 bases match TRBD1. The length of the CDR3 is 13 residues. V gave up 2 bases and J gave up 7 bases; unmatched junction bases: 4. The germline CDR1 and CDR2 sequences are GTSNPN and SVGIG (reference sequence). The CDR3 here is CAWSRQGREKLFF. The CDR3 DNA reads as TGTGCCTGGAGTCGACAGGGACGTGAAAAACTGTTTTTT. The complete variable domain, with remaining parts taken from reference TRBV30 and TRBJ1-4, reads SQTIHQWPATLVQPVGSPLSLECTVEGTSNPNLYWYRQAAGRGLQLLFYSVGIGQISSEVPQNLSASRPQDRQFILSSKKLLLSDSGFYLCAWSRQGREKLFFGSGTQLSVL.

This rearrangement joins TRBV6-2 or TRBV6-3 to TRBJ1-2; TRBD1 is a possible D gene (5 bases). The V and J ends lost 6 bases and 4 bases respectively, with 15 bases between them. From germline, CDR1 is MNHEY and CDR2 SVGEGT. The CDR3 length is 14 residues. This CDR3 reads CASSLRVSLYGYTF. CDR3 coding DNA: TGTGCCAGCAGCCTCAGGGTTTCCCTCTATGGCTACACCTTC.

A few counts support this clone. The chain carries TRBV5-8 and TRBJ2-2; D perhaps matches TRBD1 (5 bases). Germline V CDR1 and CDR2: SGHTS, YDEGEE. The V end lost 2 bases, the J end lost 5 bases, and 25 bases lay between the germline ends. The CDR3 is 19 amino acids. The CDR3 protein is CASSFRGYRTTAGTGELFF. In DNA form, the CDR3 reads TGTGCCAGCAGCTTTAGGGGCTACCGAACGACGGCTGGAACCGGGGAGCTGTTTTTT.

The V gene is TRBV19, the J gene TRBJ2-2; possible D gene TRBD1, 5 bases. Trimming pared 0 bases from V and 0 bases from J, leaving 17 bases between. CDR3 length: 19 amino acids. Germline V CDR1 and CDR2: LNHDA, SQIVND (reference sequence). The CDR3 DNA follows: TGTGCCAGTAGTATAGATCCCGTAGGCAGGGAAACGAACACCGGGGAGCTGTTTTTT. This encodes CASSIDPVGRETNTGELFF.

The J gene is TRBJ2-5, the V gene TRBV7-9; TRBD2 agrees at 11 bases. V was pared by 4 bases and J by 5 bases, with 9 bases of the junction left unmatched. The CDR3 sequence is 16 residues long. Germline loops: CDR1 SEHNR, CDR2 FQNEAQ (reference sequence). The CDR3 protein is CASSSSSGGNVETQYF. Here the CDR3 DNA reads TGTGCCAGCAGCTCCTCTAGCGGGGGGAATGTGGAGACCCAGTACTTC.